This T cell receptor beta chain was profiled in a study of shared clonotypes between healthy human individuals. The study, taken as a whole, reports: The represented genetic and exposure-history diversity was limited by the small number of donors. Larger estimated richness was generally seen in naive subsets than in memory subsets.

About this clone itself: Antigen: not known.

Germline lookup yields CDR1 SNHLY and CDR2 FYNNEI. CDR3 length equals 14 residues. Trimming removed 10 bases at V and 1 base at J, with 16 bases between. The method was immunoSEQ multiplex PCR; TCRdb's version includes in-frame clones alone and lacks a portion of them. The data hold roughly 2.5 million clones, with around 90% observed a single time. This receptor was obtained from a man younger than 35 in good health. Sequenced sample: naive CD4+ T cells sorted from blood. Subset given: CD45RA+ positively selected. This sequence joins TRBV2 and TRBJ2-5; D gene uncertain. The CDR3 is CATAPDAVQETQYF. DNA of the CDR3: TGTGCCACCGCCCCCGATGCGGTCCAAGAGACCCAGTACTTC.